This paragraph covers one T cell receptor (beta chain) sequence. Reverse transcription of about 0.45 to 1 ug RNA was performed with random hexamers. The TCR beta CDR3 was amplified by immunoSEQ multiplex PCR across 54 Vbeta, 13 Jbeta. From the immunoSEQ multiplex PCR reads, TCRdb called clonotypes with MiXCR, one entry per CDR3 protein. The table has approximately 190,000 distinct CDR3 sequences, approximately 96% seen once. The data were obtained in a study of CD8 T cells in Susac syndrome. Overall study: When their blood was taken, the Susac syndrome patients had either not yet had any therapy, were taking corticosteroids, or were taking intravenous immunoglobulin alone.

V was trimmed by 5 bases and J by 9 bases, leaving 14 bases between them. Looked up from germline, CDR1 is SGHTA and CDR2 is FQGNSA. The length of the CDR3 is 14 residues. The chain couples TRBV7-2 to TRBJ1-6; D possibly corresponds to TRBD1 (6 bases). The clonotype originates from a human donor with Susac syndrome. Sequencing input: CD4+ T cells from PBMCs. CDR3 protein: CASSLRTDSSPLHF. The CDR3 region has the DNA TGTGCCAGCAGCCTCCGGACAGATTCTTCACCCCTCCACTTT.